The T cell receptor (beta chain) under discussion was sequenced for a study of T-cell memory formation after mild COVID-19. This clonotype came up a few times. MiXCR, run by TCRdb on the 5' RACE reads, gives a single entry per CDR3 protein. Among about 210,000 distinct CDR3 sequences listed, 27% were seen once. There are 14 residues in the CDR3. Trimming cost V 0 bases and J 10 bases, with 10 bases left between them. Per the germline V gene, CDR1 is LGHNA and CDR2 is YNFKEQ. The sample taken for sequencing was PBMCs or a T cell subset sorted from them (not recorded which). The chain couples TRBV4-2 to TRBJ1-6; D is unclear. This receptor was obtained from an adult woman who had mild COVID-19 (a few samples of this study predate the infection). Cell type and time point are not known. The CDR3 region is CASSQDRNDSPLHF. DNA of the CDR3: TGTGCCAGCAGCCAAGATAGAAATGACTCACCCCTCCACTTT.